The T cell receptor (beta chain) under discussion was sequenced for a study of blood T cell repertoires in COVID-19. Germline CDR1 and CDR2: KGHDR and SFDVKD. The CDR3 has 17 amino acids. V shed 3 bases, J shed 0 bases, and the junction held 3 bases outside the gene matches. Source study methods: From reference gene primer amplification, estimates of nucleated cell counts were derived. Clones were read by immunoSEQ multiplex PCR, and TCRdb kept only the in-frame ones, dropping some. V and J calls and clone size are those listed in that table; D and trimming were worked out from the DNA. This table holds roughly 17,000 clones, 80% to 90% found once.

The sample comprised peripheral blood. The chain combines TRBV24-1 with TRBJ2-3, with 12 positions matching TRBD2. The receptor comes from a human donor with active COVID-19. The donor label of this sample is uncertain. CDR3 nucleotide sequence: TGTGCCACCAGTGATCCGGGACTAGCGGGCAGCACAGATACGCAGTATTTT. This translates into CATSDPGLAGSTDTQYF.